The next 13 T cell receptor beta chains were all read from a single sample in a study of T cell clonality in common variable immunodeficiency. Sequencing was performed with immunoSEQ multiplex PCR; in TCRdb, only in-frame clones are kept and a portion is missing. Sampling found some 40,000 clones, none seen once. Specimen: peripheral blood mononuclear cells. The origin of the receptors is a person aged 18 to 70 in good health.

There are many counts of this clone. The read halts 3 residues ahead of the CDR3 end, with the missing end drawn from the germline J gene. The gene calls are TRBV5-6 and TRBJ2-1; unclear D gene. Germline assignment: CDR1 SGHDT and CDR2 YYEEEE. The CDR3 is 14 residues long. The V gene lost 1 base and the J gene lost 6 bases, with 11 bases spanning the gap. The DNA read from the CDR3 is TGTGCCAGCAGCTTGATCGGTTCGAGCAATGAG. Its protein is CASSLIGSSNE. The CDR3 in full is CASSLIGSSNEQFF.

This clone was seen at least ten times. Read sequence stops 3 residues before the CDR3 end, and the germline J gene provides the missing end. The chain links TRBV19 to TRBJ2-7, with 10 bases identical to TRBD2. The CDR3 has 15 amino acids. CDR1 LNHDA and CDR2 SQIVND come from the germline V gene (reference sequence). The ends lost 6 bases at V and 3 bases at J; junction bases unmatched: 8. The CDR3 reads CASSVTSGNYYEQYF. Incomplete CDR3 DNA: TGTGCCAGTAGCGTCACTAGCGGGAATTACTACGAG.

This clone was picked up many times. CDR3 in amino acids: CAWSAIRGPAYEQYF. The DNA read from the CDR3 is TGTGCCTGGAGTGCCATTAGGGGGCCAGCCTACGAG. The rearrangement links TRBV30 to TRBJ2-7, with 7 nucleotides matching TRBD1. The read falls 3 residues short of the CDR3 end, and the missing part is taken from the germline J gene. Germline CDR1 and CDR2: GTSNPN and SVGIG (reference sequence). The CDR3 contains 15 residues. V shed 1 base, J shed 2 bases, and the junction held 8 bases outside the gene matches.

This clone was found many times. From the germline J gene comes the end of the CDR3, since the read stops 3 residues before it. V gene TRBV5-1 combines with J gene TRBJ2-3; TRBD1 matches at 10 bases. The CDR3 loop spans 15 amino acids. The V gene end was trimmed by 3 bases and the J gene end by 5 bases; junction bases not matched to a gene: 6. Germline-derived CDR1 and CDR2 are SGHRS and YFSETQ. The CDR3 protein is CASSSGTGVGDTQYF. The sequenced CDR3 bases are TGCGCCAGCAGCTCCGGGACAGGGGTCGGAGATACG.

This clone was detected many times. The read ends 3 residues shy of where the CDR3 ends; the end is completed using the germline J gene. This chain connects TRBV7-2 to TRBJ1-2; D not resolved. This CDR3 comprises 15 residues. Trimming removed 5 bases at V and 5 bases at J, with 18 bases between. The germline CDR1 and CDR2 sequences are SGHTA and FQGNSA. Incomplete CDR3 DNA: TGTGCCAGCAGCCCGACACGGAGGGTGCGATATGGC. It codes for CASSPTRRVRYG. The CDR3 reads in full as CASSPTRRVRYGYTF.

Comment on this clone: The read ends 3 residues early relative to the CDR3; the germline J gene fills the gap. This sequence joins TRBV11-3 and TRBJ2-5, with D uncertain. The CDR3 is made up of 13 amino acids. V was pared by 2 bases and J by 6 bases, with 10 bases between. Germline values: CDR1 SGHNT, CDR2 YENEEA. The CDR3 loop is CASSLRLEKTQYF. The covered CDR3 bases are TGTGCCAGCAGCTTAAGGCTAGAAAAGACC.

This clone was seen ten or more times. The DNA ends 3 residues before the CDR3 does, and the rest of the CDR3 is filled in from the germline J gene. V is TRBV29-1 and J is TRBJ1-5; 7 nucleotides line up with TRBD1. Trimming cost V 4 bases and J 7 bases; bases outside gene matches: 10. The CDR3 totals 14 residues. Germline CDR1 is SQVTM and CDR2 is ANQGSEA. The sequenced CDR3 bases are TGCAGCGTTGGAGGGCAGGGGGTAGGACAGCCC. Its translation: CSVGGQGVGQP. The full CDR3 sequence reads CSVGGQGVGQPQHF.

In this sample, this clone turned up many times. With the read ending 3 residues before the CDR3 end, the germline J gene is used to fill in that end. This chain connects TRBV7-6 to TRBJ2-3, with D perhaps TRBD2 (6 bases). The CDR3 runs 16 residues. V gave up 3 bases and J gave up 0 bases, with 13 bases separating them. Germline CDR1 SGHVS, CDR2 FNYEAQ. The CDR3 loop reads CASSLDWDSSTDTQYF. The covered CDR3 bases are TGTGCCAGCAGCTTGGATTGGGACTCTAGCACAGATACG.

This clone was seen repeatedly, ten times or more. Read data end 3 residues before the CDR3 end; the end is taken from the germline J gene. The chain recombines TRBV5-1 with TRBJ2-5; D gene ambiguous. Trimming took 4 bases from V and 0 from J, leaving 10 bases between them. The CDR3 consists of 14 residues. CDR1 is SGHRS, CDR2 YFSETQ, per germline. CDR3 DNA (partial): TGCGCCAGCAGCCCAGACACAAACCAAGAGACC. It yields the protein CASSPDTNQET. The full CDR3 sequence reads CASSPDTNQETQYF.

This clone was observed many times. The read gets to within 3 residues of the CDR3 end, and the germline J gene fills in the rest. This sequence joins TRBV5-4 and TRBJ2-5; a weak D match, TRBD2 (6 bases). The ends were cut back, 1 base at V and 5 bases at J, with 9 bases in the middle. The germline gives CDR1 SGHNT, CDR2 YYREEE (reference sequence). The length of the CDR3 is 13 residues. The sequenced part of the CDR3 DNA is TGTGCCAGCAGCTTGCTAGCGACGGAGACC. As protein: CASSLLATET. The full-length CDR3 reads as CASSLLATETQYF.

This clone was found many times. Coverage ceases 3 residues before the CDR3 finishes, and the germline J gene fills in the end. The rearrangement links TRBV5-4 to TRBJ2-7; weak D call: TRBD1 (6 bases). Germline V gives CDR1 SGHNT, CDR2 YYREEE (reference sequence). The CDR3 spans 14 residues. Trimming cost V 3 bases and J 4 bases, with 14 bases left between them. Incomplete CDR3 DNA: TGTGCCAGCAGCTCTCAGGGGAAGAGGTACGAG. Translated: CASSSQGKRYE. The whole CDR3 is CASSSQGKRYEQYF.

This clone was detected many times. The CDR3 region is CASSRGGKEAYEQYF. The sequenced CDR3 bases are TGCGCCAGCAGCAGGGGAGGGAAGGAGGCCTACGAG. The gene calls are TRBV10-1 and TRBJ2-7; TRBD2 might be the D (7 bases). The sequence runs out 3 residues before the end of the CDR3; the remainder is reconstructed from the germline J gene. Per the germline V gene, CDR1 is WNHNN and CDR2 is SYGVQD (reference sequence). Trimming shortened V by 6 bases and J by 2 bases, and 17 bases separated the two germline ends. There are 15 residues in the CDR3.

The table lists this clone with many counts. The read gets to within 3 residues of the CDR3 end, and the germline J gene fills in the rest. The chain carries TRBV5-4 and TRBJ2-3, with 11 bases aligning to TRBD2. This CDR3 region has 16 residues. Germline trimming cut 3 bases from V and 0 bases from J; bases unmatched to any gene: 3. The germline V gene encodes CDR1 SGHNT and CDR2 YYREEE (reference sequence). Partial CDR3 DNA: TGTGCCAGCAGCTATTTAGCGGGAGGGAGCACAGATACG. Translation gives CASSYLAGGSTDT. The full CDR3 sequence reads CASSYLAGGSTDTQYF.